Listed below are T cell receptor beta chains from one sample, sequenced in a study of human T cells and chemical hapten exposure. TCRdb re-called the RACE reads through MiXCR, storing one row per CDR3 protein. The sample carries around 380,000 distinct CDR3 sequences, approximately 5% recorded once. This material consisted of whole blood, taken in connection with sensitization to the hapten diphenylcyclopropenone (DPC). Receptors originate from a woman aged 50 to 60 with alopecia areata. Some clones in this sample may be carry-over from other donors' samples. The CDR3 runs from the conserved cysteine through the conserved F or W. The D gene is left open where the match is weak. Some rows have no size entry. The others give once, few or many, or a class for an expanded clone.

clone_size j_call d_call v_call cdr3_nt cdr3_aa
few TRBJ2-2 TRBD2 TRBV12-3/TRBV12-4 TGTGCCAGCAGTCTAAGCGGGACGGGCACCGGGGAGCTGTTTTTT CASSLSGTGTGELFF
- TRBJ1-4 - TRBV7-9 TGTGCCAGCAGTCTTTTCCTTATGGGCCCAACTAATGAAAAACTGTTTTTT CASSLFLMGPTNEKLFF
many TRBJ2-7 TRBD1 TRBV7-2 TGTGCCAGCAGCTCAAGGACAGGGTCGGGCTACGAGCAGTACTTC CASSSRTGSGYEQYF
many TRBJ1-2 - TRBV28 TGTGCCAGCAGTCCTAGGTTGGGTGATGGCTACACCTTC CASSPRLGDGYTF
few TRBJ2-1 TRBD1 TRBV6-6 TGTGCCACCGTAGGGATGGGACAGGGTGGCTATGAGCAGTTCTTC CATVGMGQGGYEQFF
once TRBJ2-1 - TRBV24-1 TGTGCCACCAGTGATCCGGAGGGGCCGGCCAGGAATGAGCAGTTCTTC CATSDPEGPARNEQFF
many TRBJ2-1 - TRBV3-1 TGTGCCAGCAGCCAAGAGCCCAGCGGCTCCTACAATGAGCAGTTCTTC CASSQEPSGSYNEQFF
many TRBJ2-5 TRBD2 TRBV20-1 TGCAGTGCTAGAGGACTAGCGGGGGCCCAAGAGACCCAGTACTTC CSARGLAGAQETQYF
few TRBJ1-2 TRBD1 TRBV4-2 TGTGCCAGCAGCCAAGATGGGGGACAGTCTAACTATGGCTACACCTTC CASSQDGGQSNYGYTF
- TRBJ1-2 - TRBV29-1 TGCAGCGTTGATGCAGGGTCGGGCTACACCTTC CSVDAGSGYTF
- TRBJ2-5 TRBD1 TRBV12-3/TRBV12-4 TGTGCCAGCAGTCGACAGGGTTACCAAGAGACCCAGTACTTC CASSRQGYQETQYF
many TRBJ1-5 - TRBV6-1 TGTGCCAGTCACCAGAGGTTGTCGCCCCAGCATTTT CASHQRLSPQHF
many TRBJ2-3 - TRBV9 TGTGCCAGCAGCGTACTTGATACGCAGTATTTT CASSVLDTQYF
many TRBJ2-7 TRBD2 TRBV29-1 TGCAGCGTTGATTGGGCTAGCGGCGCCTACGAGCAGTACTTC CSVDWASGAYEQYF
many TRBJ2-3 - TRBV12-3/TRBV12-4 TGTGCCAGCAGTTTTAAGATGGGGACAGATACGCAGTATTTT CASSFKMGTDTQYF
many TRBJ1-1 - TRBV6-5 TGTGCCAGCATCGACCCCCTGAGGGGATACACTGAAGCTTTCTTT CASIDPLRGYTEAFF
many TRBJ1-1 - TRBV5-1 TGCGCCAGCAGCTTGATCGGGGGAATGAACACTGAAGCTTTCTTT CASSLIGGMNTEAFF
- TRBJ1-2 - TRBV20-1 TGCAGTGCTAGCCCCAGGCACTATGGCTACACCTTC CSASPRHYGYTF
few TRBJ2-1 - TRBV5-6 TGTGCCAGCACCCCTCCGGGGGACAATGAGCAGTTCTTC CASTPPGDNEQFF
many TRBJ1-1 - TRBV2 TGTGCCAGCAGTGAATCCCAGGGCGTGAACACTGAAGCTTTCTTT CASSESQGVNTEAFF
- TRBJ2-2 - TRBV7-9 TGTGCCAGCAGCCTCCCGGGAGAGGCGAACACCGGGGAGCTGTTTTTT CASSLPGEANTGELFF
many TRBJ2-3 TRBD2 TRBV13 TGTGCCAGCAGCCAGCGGGGACGCAAAGACCCAGATACGCAGTATTTT CASSQRGRKDPDTQYF
many TRBJ1-2 TRBD1 TRBV27 TGTGCCAGCAGTCCGGGGGGACAGGGGGCGCAGGGCTACACCTTC CASSPGGQGAQGYTF
few TRBJ2-7 - TRBV21-1 TGTGCCAGCAGCCCCACCGAAACCTACGAGCAGTACTTC CASSPTETYEQYF
many TRBJ2-3 TRBD2 TRBV9 TGTGCCAGCAGCGGGCCCCTAGCGGAAACCACAGATACGCAGTATTTT CASSGPLAETTDTQYF